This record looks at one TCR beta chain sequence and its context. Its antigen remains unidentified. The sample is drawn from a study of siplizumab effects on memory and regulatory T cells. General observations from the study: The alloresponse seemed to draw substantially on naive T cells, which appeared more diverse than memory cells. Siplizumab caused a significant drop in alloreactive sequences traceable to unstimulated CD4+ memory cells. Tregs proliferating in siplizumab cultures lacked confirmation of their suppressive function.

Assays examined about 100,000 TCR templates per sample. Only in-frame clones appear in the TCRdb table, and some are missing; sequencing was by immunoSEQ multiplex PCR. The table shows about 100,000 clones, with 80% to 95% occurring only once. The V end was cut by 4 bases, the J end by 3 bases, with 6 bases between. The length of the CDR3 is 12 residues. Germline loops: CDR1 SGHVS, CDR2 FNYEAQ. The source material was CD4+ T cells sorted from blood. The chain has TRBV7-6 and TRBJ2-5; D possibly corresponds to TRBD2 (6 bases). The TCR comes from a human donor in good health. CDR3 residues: CASSSGEETQYF. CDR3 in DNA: TGTGCCAGCAGCTCGGGGGAAGAGACCCAGTACTTC.